This TCR beta chain was observed in a study of blood T cell repertoires in COVID-19. Method: immunoSEQ multiplex PCR; TCRdb's copy keeps in-frame clones and lacks some. The sample records approximately 170,000 clones, over 75% being singletons. Trimming cost V 1 base and J 4 bases, with 9 bases left between them. CDR3 length: 14 residues. Germline CDR1 LGHNA, CDR2 YNFKEQ. The sample taken for sequencing was PBMCs or T cells enriched from blood (not recorded which). The clonotype originates from a man aged 35 to 55 who had recovered from COVID-19. The chain uses TRBV4-2 and TRBJ2-3; weak D call: TRBD2 (5 bases). CDR3 sequence (DNA): TGTGCCAGCAGCCAAGGAGGGTTTGCAGATACGCAGTATTTT. It translates to CASSQGGFADTQYF.